Detailed here is one TCR beta chain. Germline values: CDR1 LNHDA, CDR2 SQIVND (reference sequence). This CDR3 is 16 amino acids long. With 7 bases clipped from V and 5 bases from J, the junction kept 14 bases outside the gene matches. The record originates from a study of technical replicates of blood from a handful of donors. TCRdb keeps only in-frame clones here, not all; method: immunoSEQ multiplex PCR. Of tens of thousands of clones listed, roughly 91% are singletons. This TCR derives from a human donor in good health. Some clones in this sample may be carry-over from other donors' samples. The sample consisted of PBMCs. The chain has TRBV19 and TRBJ1-5; 7 nucleotides align to TRBD1. The CDR3 DNA is TGTGCCAGTACCCCTAGCTCACGAGGGGGCCATCAGCCCCAGCATTTT. Amino acids: CASTPSSRGGHQPQHF. The full variable domain, rest sourced from reference TRBV19 and TRBJ1-5, is DGGITQSPKYLFRKEGQNVTLSCEQNLNHDAMYWYRQDPGQGLRLIYYSQIVNDFQKGDIAEGYSVSREKKESFPLTVTSAQKNPTAFYLCASTPSSRGGHQPQHFGDGTRLSIL.